This TCR beta chain was sequenced in a study of shared clonotypes between healthy human individuals. Notes on the study in general: Generally, estimated richness proved larger in naive subsets than it did in memory subsets. Non-shared clonotypes had lower generation probabilities than clonotypes shared by all four sorted-subset donors.

J gave up 9 bases and V 8 bases, and 18 bases lay outside the gene matches. This CDR3 spans 16 amino acids. CDR1 and CDR2 (germline): MNHEY, SMNVEV (reference sequence). As to this clone: Its cognate antigen is unknown.

Once extracted for a subset, genomic DNA was divided evenly among several immunoSEQ plates. TCRdb's table, derived via immunoSEQ multiplex PCR, lists solely in-frame clones and lacks some. The sample has over 850,000 clones, 75% to 85% seen once; the top ten hold roughly 0.62%. Sequencing was done on a sample of memory CD4+ T cells from PBMCs. Subset of the sample: CD45RA-negative fraction. The V call is TRBV27, the J call TRBJ2-4, with TRBD2 identical over 8 bases. This clonotype was sampled from a man between 18 and 35 years old in good health. Some clones in this sample may be carry-over from other donors' samples. The CDR3 DNA reads TGTGCCAGCGGCTCACCCCAGCGGGAGCGGGGAGCCATTCAGTACTTC. Amino acids: CASGSPQRERGAIQYF.